The T cell receptor (beta chain) described here comes from a study of blood T cell repertoires in COVID-19. Whole-study context: PBMCs, B-cell-depleted T cells, or T cells provided the cDNA or gDNA that made up the material.

Original methodology: The assay estimated nucleated cells by amplifying reference gene primers. The table came from immunoSEQ multiplex PCR; TCRdb's copy has only in-frame clones and leaves some out. The V and J calls and clone size were taken over from that table, and D and trimming were inferred from the DNA. The sample includes around 240,000 clones, 70% to 90% of them seen just once. This CDR3 is 19 amino acids long. Participants reported their clinical history, and cohort assignment relied on those reports. Recovered Cohort 3 donors showed two negative PCRs, clearance, or symptom resolution. The TCR sequence derives from a woman aged 45-65 years who had recovered from COVID-19. The genes are TRBV1 and TRBJ1-5; no check of the table's D call, TRBD1, against the DNA was made. TRBV1 is listed as a pseudogene. Sample: PBMCs or T cells enriched from blood (not recorded which). This CDR3 is CTSSQGGGPKRGFNQPQHF. The CDR3 DNA sequence: TGCACCAGCAGCCAGGGCGGTGGACCCAAAAGGGGATTCAATCAGCCCCAGCATTTT.